This entry concerns a single TCR beta chain. The record originates from a study of blood T cell repertoires in COVID-19. Original analysis: Estimation of nucleated cell counts relied on the amplification of reference gene primers. Clones were sequenced by immunoSEQ multiplex PCR, and TCRdb holds only the in-frame ones, with some missing. The D gene and trimming were derived from the DNA, and the V and J assignments and clone size from that table. The table has roughly 210,000 clones, roughly 84% seen once; the top ten hold over 9.5%. It was during active infection that Seattle patients were enrolled and then longitudinally followed. CDR1 is SGHRS and CDR2 is YFSETQ in the germline V gene. Trimming removed 0 bases at V and 0 bases at J, with 7 bases between. There are 15 residues in the CDR3.

Sequenced sample: peripheral blood. This TCR came from a woman of 80 years or more with COVID-19, enrolled during active disease. The chain couples TRBV5-1 to TRBJ2-1; D might be TRBD1 (5 bases). DNA for the CDR3: TGCGCCAGCAGCTTGGAACAGGTCTCCTACAATGAGCAGTTCTTC. Amino acids: CASSLEQVSYNEQFF.